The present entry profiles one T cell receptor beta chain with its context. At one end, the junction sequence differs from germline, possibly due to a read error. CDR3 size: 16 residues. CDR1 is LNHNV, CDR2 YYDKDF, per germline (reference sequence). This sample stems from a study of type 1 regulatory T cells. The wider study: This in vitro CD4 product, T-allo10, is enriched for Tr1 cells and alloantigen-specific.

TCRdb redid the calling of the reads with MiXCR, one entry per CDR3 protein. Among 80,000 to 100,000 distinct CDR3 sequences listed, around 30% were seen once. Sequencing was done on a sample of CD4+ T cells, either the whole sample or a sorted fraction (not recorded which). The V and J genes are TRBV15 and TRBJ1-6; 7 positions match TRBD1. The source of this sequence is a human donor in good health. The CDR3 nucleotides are TGTGTCACCAGCAGAGAGTACAGGGGCATGGATTCACCCCTCCACTTT. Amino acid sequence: CVTSREYRGMDSPLHF.